A selection of T cell receptor beta chains follows, all from one sample in a study of beta chain features in type 1 diabetes. Assay used: immunoSEQ multiplex PCR; TCRdb lists only in-frame clones, some missing. The repertoire has 150,000 to 200,000 clones, 7.5% to 9.5% of them found once; the top ten carry 0.45% to 0.6%. Sequencing input: central memory CD4+ T cells from blood. The receptors originated from a woman aged 18-30 years with type 1 diabetes. The CDR3 runs from the conserved cysteine through the conserved F or W. Clone sizes are given selectively: once, few, many, or a class where the clone is expanded.

few	TRBJ1-2	TRBV29-1	CSGDREGYGYTF
-	TRBJ2-7	TRBV29-1	CSVSEAGGPGEQYF
-	TRBJ2-1	TRBV20-1	CSVKGDEQFF
-	TRBJ2-3	TRBV4-1	CASSQTRFPAGGDTDTQYF
few	TRBJ2-3	TRBV7-2	CASSLDLFTDTQYF
-	TRBJ2-1	TRBV7-3	CASSLSSTGEQFF
-	TRBJ2-3	TRBV9	CASSPRSGGVTDTQYF
-	TRBJ2-2	TRBV2	CASSDPGNANTGELFF
-	TRBJ2-2	TRBV7-8	CASSLGRGGNTGELFF
few	TRBJ1-5	TRBV6-5	CASSLPGAWSQHF
-	TRBJ2-7	TRBV4-3	CASSRGGTGFHEQYF
-	TRBJ2-2	TRBV27	CASSYQNTGELFF
few	TRBJ1-1	TRBV9	CASSVLSGHATEAFF
few	TRBJ2-7	TRBV6-5	CASSYFSEQYF
few	TRBJ1-5	TRBV6-5	CASSSGQVQNQPQHF
-	TRBJ2-5	TRBV7-9	CASSLARGGPSSIETQYF
few	TRBJ2-7	TRBV5-1	CASSLGPVREQYF
-	TRBJ2-1	TRBV4-3	CASSEGISPRGGRFF
few	TRBJ2-4	TRBV30	CAWSVGGNIQYF
-	TRBJ2-3	TRBV30	CASDPPSGSDTQYF
-	TRBJ1-1	TRBV6-1	CASSEGTENTEAFF
few	TRBJ2-1	TRBV29-1	CSVGGALRGEQFF
-	TRBJ2-1	TRBV9	CASSPQGWGEQFF
-	TRBJ2-5	TRBV7-2	CASSRGGSGFQETQYF
-	TRBJ2-1	TRBV4-1	CASSQVAAYNEQFF
-	TRBJ1-4	TRBV6-1	CASSEGLARRLFF
few	TRBJ1-1	TRBV7-3	CASSLSPGTNTEAFF
few	TRBJ1-1	TRBV7-2	CASRAGQADTEAFF
-	TRBJ1-4	TRBV5-1	CASSTSPGGLEKLFF
-	TRBJ2-4	TRBV28	CASSSTSGEGRNQYF
few	TRBJ1-6	TRBV6-5	CASMGGLNNSPLHF
few	TRBJ2-7	TRBV9	CASSGLAGGYEQYF
few	TRBJ2-7	TRBV6-6	CASSLGTSGPEQYF
few	TRBJ2-2	TRBV11-3	CASSYRTRGTGELFF
few	TRBJ2-1	TRBV6-6	CASSYTGYNEQFF
few	TRBJ1-4	TRBV4-3	CASSLDRGEKLFF
few	TRBJ2-5	TRBV27	CASTHRGETQYF
-	TRBJ2-4	TRBV10-3	CAISTSGGAKNIQYF
-	TRBJ2-1	TRBV7-8	CASSFAAYNEQFF
few	TRBJ2-2	TRBV6-5	CASRLGNTGELFF
few	TRBJ1-1	TRBV28	CASRRQVFSEAFF
-	TRBJ2-3	TRBV11-2	CASSQGTTTETQYF
many	TRBJ1-1	TRBV14	CASSPRGRTEAFF
-	TRBJ2-7	TRBV6-6	CASSYVGTASYEQYF
few	TRBJ1-4	TRBV7-2	CASSLSSTNEKLFF
few	TRBJ2-7	TRBV12-5	CASGLTDRGPGPQHF
-	TRBJ2-1	TRBV6-6	CASSRLIEEHEQFF
few	TRBJ2-3	TRBV20-1	CSWEGTDTQYF
-	TRBJ1-1	TRBV7-2	CASRRAEVEAFF
-	TRBJ2-1	TRBV9	CASSVTQHLYNEQFF
-	TRBJ2-2	TRBV7-9	CASSTQWGAGELFF
few	TRBJ2-1	TRBV5-1	CASSLAAGPYNEQFF
-	TRBJ1-1	TRBV11-1	CASSLGRDTEAFF
-	TRBJ2-1	TRBV10-3	CAISPGLAANEQFF
once	TRBJ1-2	TRBV2	CASSPGFGYTF
-	TRBJ1-5	TRBV6-4	CASSDGQGAQPQHF
-	TRBJ2-7	TRBV5-1	CASSLGGLAFNEQYF
few	TRBJ1-5	TRBV19	CASSMIGTGFQPQHF
few	TRBJ1-1	TRBV4-3	CASSHVQGNTEAFF
-	TRBJ1-5	TRBV7-8	CASSTRDRKQPQHF